The 21 T cell receptor beta chains in this list originate from one sample, sequenced in a study of T cell repertoires in cytomegalovirus infection. TCRdb recomputed calls from the reads with MiXCR, one row per CDR3 protein. The table includes around 430,000 distinct CDR3 sequences, approximately 42% detected once. What these receptors recognize is not known. Here the sequenced sample was cultured PBMCs, taken from culture after CMV antigen stimulation. The receptors here all came from a human donor in good health (CMV status not recorded). Some clones in this sample may be carry-over from other donors' samples.

This clonotype was observed a handful of times. The rearrangement links TRBV28 to TRBJ1-1; D not resolved. Looked up from germline, CDR1 is MDHEN and CDR2 is SYDVKM. This CDR3 has 13 amino acids. Trimming took off 8 bases at V and 1 base at J, with 11 bases between the two ends. The CDR3 bases are TGTGCCAGCTACTCACCTAAGAACACTGAAGCTTTCTTT. Encoded protein: CASYSPKNTEAFF.

The chain couples TRBV18 to TRBJ1-5, with D maybe TRBD1 (5 bases). Germline assignment: CDR1 KGHSH and CDR2 LQKENI. The CDR3 is made up of 18 amino acids. The ends were cut back, 2 bases at V and 0 bases at J, with 17 bases in the middle. The CDR3 reads CASSPGSGDGLSNQPQHF. The CDR3 coding sequence is TGTGCCAGCTCACCAGGTTCGGGGGATGGTCTTAGCAATCAGCCCCAGCATTTT.

The rearrangement uses TRBV11-2 and TRBJ2-1; the D gene is possibly TRBD1 (6 bases). Trimming pared 2 bases from V and 3 bases from J, leaving 14 bases between. In germline, CDR1 is SGHAT, CDR2 FQNNGV. The CDR3 sequence is 16 residues long. The DNA for the CDR3 is TGTGCCAGCAGCTTATTTAAGGGACAAGTCTACAATGAGCAGTTCTTC. Its protein product is CASSLFKGQVYNEQFF.

This clonotype occurred once. The chain's CDR3 is CASSLHPGQGSYEQYF. The DNA for the CDR3 is TGTGCCAGCAGCTTACACCCGGGACAGGGGTCCTACGAGCAGTACTTC. The chain carries TRBV7-2 and TRBJ2-7; 10 nucleotides line up with TRBD1. The V segment lost 2 bases and the J segment 1 base; nucleotides outside the gene matches: 5. The germline V gene has CDR1 SGHTA and CDR2 FQGNSA. The CDR3 has 16 amino acids.

The chain employs TRBV6-2 or TRBV6-3 and TRBJ2-7; D perhaps matches TRBD2 (6 bases). The CDR3 has 16 residues. The germline CDR1 and CDR2 sequences are MNHEY and SVGEGT. V lost 7 bases to trimming and J lost 0 bases, with 19 bases between them. The CDR3 DNA sequence: TGTGCCAGCACCGATGCTTCTAGCGCGAGCTCCTACGAGCAGTACTTC. Its protein is CASTDASSASSYEQYF.

The chain couples TRBV5-4 to TRBJ2-3, with a tentative D call TRBD2 (6 bases). The CDR3 runs 13 residues. From germline, CDR1 is SGHNT and CDR2 YYREEE (reference sequence). Deletions cut 9 bases from V and 1 base from J, with 12 bases between. CDR3 DNA sequence: TGTGCCACCATCTCGGGGGGCACAGATACGCAGTATTTT. Encoded protein: CATISGGTDTQYF.

The V and J genes are TRBV7-6 and TRBJ2-5; 9 nucleotides align to TRBD1. The germline V gene has CDR1 SGHVS and CDR2 FNYEAQ. There are 16 residues in the CDR3. V lost 1 base to trimming and J lost 1 base; unmatched junction nucleotides: 4. CDR3 coding DNA: TGTGCCAGCAGCTTAGGGACAGGGGTACTCCAAGAGACCCAGTACTTC. Residues: CASSLGTGVLQETQYF.

The chain carries TRBV11-1 and TRBJ2-1; no firm D call. The CDR3 covers 16 residues. CDR1 is SGHAT and CDR2 is FQDESV in the germline V gene (reference sequence). Trimming removed 0 bases at V and 3 bases at J, with 12 bases between. CDR3 loop: CASSLARLENYNEQFF. Here the CDR3 DNA reads TGTGCCAGCAGCTTAGCGCGGCTAGAAAACTACAATGAGCAGTTCTTC. The whole variable domain, filled in from reference TRBV11-1 and TRBJ2-1, reads EAEVAQSPRYKITEKSQAVAFWCDPISGHATLYWYRQILGQGPELLVQFQDESVVDDSQLPKDRFSAERLKGVDSTLKIQPAELGDSAMYLCASSLARLENYNEQFFGPGTRLTVL.

The rearrangement uses TRBV10-3 and TRBJ1-6; weak D call: TRBD1 (5 bases). The CDR3 length is 15 residues. From germline, CDR1 is ENHRY and CDR2 SYGVKD. Deletions cut 1 base from V and 9 bases from J, with 13 bases between. CDR3 sequence (DNA): TGTGCCATCAGTGAGTTACAGGATCGCGGTTCACCCCTCCACTTT. It codes for CAISELQDRGSPLHF.

The chain carries TRBV7-2 and TRBJ2-3, with D possibly being TRBD2 (6 bases). Germline CDR1 and CDR2: SGHTA and FQGNSA. The V end was cut by 5 bases, the J end by 6 bases, with 18 bases between. The CDR3 has 15 amino acids. DNA for the CDR3: TGTGCCAGCAGCCGACTAGTCGGTGCTAGGGATACGCAGTATTTT. It codes for CASSRLVGARDTQYF.

This clonotype was recorded once. The CDR3 here is CASSRASWGTDTQYF. The DNA for the CDR3 is TGTGCCAGCAGCCGAGCCTCATGGGGCACAGATACGCAGTATTTT. The chain combines TRBV7-8 with TRBJ2-3; D is ambiguous. Per the germline V gene, CDR1 is SGHVS and CDR2 is FQNEAQ. The CDR3 sequence is 15 residues long. The V gene lost 5 bases and the J gene lost 1 base, with 13 bases spanning the gap.

The chain uses TRBV6-2 or TRBV6-3 and TRBJ2-1, with D perhaps matching TRBD1 or TRBD2 (5 bases each). This CDR3 region has 14 residues. V shed 5 bases and J shed 8 bases, with 16 bases lying between them. Germline CDR1 is MNHEY and CDR2 is SVGEGT. The CDR3 reads CASSTWERGDEQFF. CDR3 coding DNA: TGTGCCAGCAGTACCTGGGAACGGGGCGATGAGCAGTTCTTC.

V is TRBV11-2 and J is TRBJ2-1; 10 bases fit TRBD2. With V trimmed by 2 bases and J by 6 bases, 10 bases remained unmatched. CDR1 is SGHAT and CDR2 is FQNNGV in the germline V gene. The CDR3 has 17 amino acids. CDR3 region: CASSLSPLAGVGNEQFF. For the CDR3, the DNA is TGTGCCAGCAGCTTAAGCCCCCTAGCGGGAGTAGGCAATGAGCAGTTCTTC.

V and J are TRBV6-2 or TRBV6-3 and TRBJ2-3; D possibly corresponds to TRBD2 (5 bases). Looked up from germline, CDR1 is MNHEY and CDR2 is SVGEGT. CDR3 length equals 13 residues. The ends were cut back, 5 bases at V and 7 bases at J, with 13 bases in the middle. As DNA, the CDR3 is TGTGCCAGCAGTCTACTAGTCGCGAATACGCAGTATTTT. Translated: CASSLLVANTQYF.

The CDR3 DNA reads as TGTGCCAGCAGTTTATTAGGCTGGGGCAGGGGGGTCGGCAATCAGCCCCAGCATTTT. This translates into CASSLLGWGRGVGNQPQHF. This sequence joins TRBV28 and TRBJ1-5; 7 bases align to TRBD1. Unmatched junction bases numbered 14, after V lost 1 base and J lost 2 bases. This CDR3 is built from 19 residues. Germline CDR1 and CDR2: MDHEN and SYDVKM.

This clonotype was recorded a few times. This chain links TRBV7-2 with TRBJ1-3; possibly TRBD1 for D (5 bases). V lost 2 bases and J 6 bases, leaving 14 bases between the germline ends. The CDR3 consists of 15 residues. The V gene's germline CDR1 is SGHTA and CDR2 FQGNSA. CDR3 DNA sequence: TGTGCCAGCAGCTTAACCCGACAGAGAGTAAACACCATATATTTT. It codes for CASSLTRQRVNTIYF.

The rearrangement links TRBV10-3 to TRBJ2-2, with 13 bases matching TRBD2. This CDR3 comprises 18 residues. Trimming at V came to 0 bases and at J to 5 bases, leaving 6 bases not matched to a gene. Germline V lookup: CDR1 ENHRY, CDR2 SYGVKD. This CDR3 is CAISESWTSGSRTGELFF. Written as DNA, the CDR3 is TGTGCCATCAGTGAGTCTTGGACTAGCGGGAGTCGGACCGGGGAGCTGTTTTTT.

This clonotype was seen a few times. The chain has TRBV7-2 and TRBJ2-2; D may be TRBD2 (7 bases). The CDR3 totals 16 residues. Trimming left V 2 bases short and J 0 bases short, with 10 bases between. CDR1 is SGHTA and CDR2 is FQGNSA in the germline V gene. The CDR3 loop reads CASSLIGGPNTGELFF. CDR3 nucleotide sequence: TGTGCCAGCAGCTTAATCGGGGGGCCGAACACCGGGGAGCTGTTTTTT.

The V gene is TRBV7-9, the J gene TRBJ2-5, with D hard to call. The germline CDR1 and CDR2 sequences are SEHNR and FQNEAQ (reference sequence). The CDR3 sequence is 13 residues long. V shed 6 bases and J shed 5 bases, with 13 bases lying between them. The CDR3 sequence: CASSFVGRETQYF. CDR3 bases: TGTGCCAGCAGTTTTGTGGGTCGGGAGACCCAGTACTTC.

The chain uses TRBV12-3 or TRBV12-4 and TRBJ1-5; TRBD1 agrees at 7 bases. The CDR3 covers 13 residues. V shed 4 bases and J 7 bases; nucleotides not matched to a gene: 4. In DNA, the CDR3 is TGTGCCAGCAGTTCACAGGGGAGGCAGCCCCAGCATTTT. Amino acid sequence: CASSSQGRQPQHF.

This clonotype was counted between two and nine times. The J gene is TRBJ2-5, the V gene TRBV7-6; D is uncertain. The germline gives CDR1 SGHVS, CDR2 FNYEAQ. Trimming took off 4 bases at V and 5 bases at J, with 14 bases between the two ends. The CDR3 has 14 amino acids. The CDR3 here is CASSSAHRSETQYF. CDR3 in DNA: TGTGCCAGCAGCTCCGCGCACAGAAGTGAGACCCAGTACTTC.